The next 10 T cell receptor beta chains were all read from a single sample in a study of blood T cell repertoires in COVID-19. The data were produced by immunoSEQ multiplex PCR, yet TCRdb's version contains in-frame clones alone and is incomplete. The top ten hold around 1.6% of the sample, which has more than 250,000 clones, about 83% seen once. What was sequenced was peripheral blood. Receptor source: a woman aged 45 to 65 with acute or convalescent COVID-19.

V and J are TRBV9 and TRBJ1-3, with D possibly TRBD1 on 6 matching bases. The CDR3 contains 16 residues. The V gene's germline CDR1 is SGDLS and CDR2 YYNGEE. V lost 0 bases to trimming and J lost 4 bases, with 14 bases between them. The CDR3 here is CASSVGNRAYGNTIYF. The CDR3 DNA reads TGTGCCAGCAGCGTAGGGAACAGGGCGTACGGAAACACCATATATTTT. Based on the CDR3 plus reference TRBV9 and TRBJ1-3, the full variable domain is DSGVTQTPKHLITATGQRVTLRCSPRSGDLSVYWYQQSLDQGLQFLIQYYNGEERAKGNILERFSAQQFPDLHSELNLSSLELGDSALYFCASSVGNRAYGNTIYFGEGSWLTVV.

The chain carries TRBV6-5 and TRBJ2-1; 7 bases are shared with TRBD2. This CDR3 region has 14 residues. The trim removed 6 bases at V and 8 bases at J, leaving 10 bases unmatched. Germline values: CDR1 MNHEY, CDR2 SVGAGI. The CDR3 reads CASRMAGAPHEQFF. The CDR3 DNA reads as TGTGCCAGCAGGATGGCGGGAGCACCCCATGAGCAGTTCTTC.

In its sample, this clone was seen once. The V and J genes are TRBV27 and TRBJ2-7; unclear D gene. This CDR3 spans 16 amino acids. Trimming removed 2 bases from V and 0 bases from J, with 14 bases in between. Germline assignment: CDR1 MNHEY and CDR2 SMNVEV (reference sequence). This chain's CDR3 is CASSLSIVYSSYEQYF. DNA of the CDR3: TGTGCCAGCAGTTTAAGTATTGTCTACAGCTCCTACGAGCAGTACTTC.

The chain links TRBV7-9 to TRBJ2-7, with 9 nucleotides matching TRBD1. This CDR3 has 15 residues. V shed 5 bases and J 3 bases; nucleotides not matched to a gene: 8. The germline V gene has CDR1 SEHNR and CDR2 FQNEAQ (reference sequence). DNA of the CDR3: TGTGCCAGCAGCGCACCGGGACAGGGTCGCTACGAGCAGTACTTC. This sequence encodes CASSAPGQGRYEQYF.

The V and J genes are TRBV24-1 and TRBJ2-1, with 15 bases that match TRBD2. Germline CDR1 and CDR2: KGHDR and SFDVKD. The V and J ends lost 1 base and 6 bases, in that order; junction bases with no gene match: 3. The CDR3 extends over 17 amino acids. CDR3 region: CATSDLRTSGRANEQFF. The CDR3 nucleotides read TGTGCCACCAGTGATTTAAGGACTAGCGGGAGGGCCAATGAGCAGTTCTTC.

The CDR3 reads CASSAGIFTDTQYF. The CDR3 region has the DNA TGTGCCAGCAGCGCCGGGATCTTCACAGATACGCAGTATTTT. The chain joins TRBV9 to TRBJ2-3, with D possibly matching TRBD2 (5 bases). This CDR3 is 14 amino acids long. The germline CDR1 and CDR2 sequences are SGDLS and YYNGEE. V dropped 3 bases and J dropped 2 bases, with 10 bases sitting between them.

The chain is built from TRBV7-2 and TRBJ2-1, with TRBD1 as a possible D gene (6 bases). The CDR3 is 15 amino acids. The V end lost 2 bases, the J end lost 9 bases, and 17 bases lay between the germline ends. Germline values: CDR1 SGHTA, CDR2 FQGNSA. The DNA of the CDR3 is TGTGCCAGCAGCTTAAGGGGGACCCTTCCGGGTGAGCAGTTCTTC. This translates into CASSLRGTLPGEQFF.

For the CDR3, the DNA is TGTGCCAGTACCGCGGACAGACCTGTTTCTGGAAACACCATATATTTT. It specifies CASTADRPVSGNTIYF. The chain has TRBV19 and TRBJ1-3, with D perhaps TRBD1 (6 bases). The CDR3 runs 16 residues. The V end was cut by 7 bases, the J end by 1 base, with 17 bases between. The germline V gene encodes CDR1 LNHDA and CDR2 SQIVND (reference sequence).

V is TRBV28 and J is TRBJ2-5; perhaps TRBD2 as D (5 bases). This CDR3 comprises 14 residues. The V gene's germline CDR1 is MDHEN and CDR2 SYDVKM. V was pared by 6 bases and J by 5 bases, with 16 bases between. CDR3 sequence: CASRPGINGETQYF. Written as DNA, the CDR3 is TGTGCCAGCAGACCCGGGATTAACGGCGAGACCCAGTACTTC.

The chain links TRBV24-1 to TRBJ2-1; possible D gene TRBD2, 6 bases. V was shortened by 5 bases and J by 6 bases, with 16 bases between the two germline ends. Per germline, CDR1 KGHDR and CDR2 SFDVKD. The CDR3 extends over 15 amino acids. CDR3 region: CATSGLSTGVNEQFF. CDR3 in DNA: TGTGCCACCAGTGGACTATCGACGGGGGTCAATGAGCAGTTCTTC.